The 19 T cell receptor beta chains listed next were all sequenced from one sample in a study of naive and memory T cell subsets (dated by TCRdb to about 2017). The library was built by means of UMI-ligation and nested PCR. The sequencing machine was an Illumina MiSeq. The beta constant-region primer consisted of an equimolar mixture of two oligonucleotides that together covered TRBC1 and TRBC2. TCRdb reprocessed the public reads (quality trimming at Q25 with fastp, clone calling with MiXCR) and kept in-frame beta chains. Rows are unified per CDR3 protein, each entry keeping the most common DNA and genes. Present in this sample are around 23,000 distinct CDR3 sequences, approximately 9.9% of which were seen just once. About a sixth of the sample comes from the top ten. Sequencing input: central memory CD8+ T cells from blood. The intended sense of this specimen's cell subset or site label: central memory, CD45RA- CD27+. The receptors come from a human donor in good health.

J is TRBJ2-3 and V is TRBV7-8; D possibly matches TRBD1 or TRBD2 (5 bases each). The CDR3 covers 15 residues. Germline CDR1 SGHVS, CDR2 FQNEAQ. V gave up 1 base and J gave up 4 bases, with 12 bases separating them. For the CDR3, the DNA is TGTGCCAGCAGCTTAGAACCGAGGGGAGCAGATACGCAGTATTTT. This sequence encodes CASSLEPRGADTQYF.

This clonotype was seen ten or more times. The chain couples TRBV11-2 to TRBJ2-1; 7 nucleotides line up with TRBD2. CDR1 and CDR2 from the germline V gene are SGHAT and FQNNGV. J gave up 0 bases and V 6 bases, and 8 bases lay outside the gene matches. CDR3 size: 16 residues. The CDR3 loop reads CASRVKAGLSYNEQFF. DNA for the CDR3: TGTGCCAGCAGGGTAAAAGCGGGACTCTCCTACAATGAGCAGTTCTTC.

This chain uses TRBV7-8 with TRBJ2-2; D is unresolved. The CDR3 runs to 15 residues. Looked up from germline, CDR1 is SGHVS and CDR2 is FQNEAQ. The V end was cut by 0 bases, the J end by 6 bases, with 11 bases between. The CDR3 DNA follows: TGTGCCAGCAGCTTAGCGACGAGTTACGCCGGGGAGCTGTTTTTT. This translates into CASSLATSYAGELFF.

V is TRBV7-9 and J is TRBJ2-1, with 11 bases lining up with TRBD2. The CDR3 sequence is 16 residues long. V gave up 3 bases and J gave up 5 bases; unmatched junction bases: 6. From germline, CDR1 is SEHNR and CDR2 FQNEAQ (reference sequence). CDR3 in amino acids: CASSLMGLADHNEQFF. The CDR3 bases are TGTGCCAGCAGCTTGATGGGACTAGCGGACCACAATGAGCAGTTCTTC.

CDR3: CASSETPGTEAFF. CDR3 nucleotide sequence: TGTGCCAGCAGCGAGACCCCCGGGACTGAAGCTTTCTTT. V usage is TRBV9 and J usage is TRBJ1-1; D is uncertain. Germline loops: CDR1 SGDLS, CDR2 YYNGEE. Trimming removed 3 bases at V and 5 bases at J, with 11 bases between. The CDR3 extends over 13 amino acids.

This clonotype was found many times. The V call is TRBV7-6, the J call TRBJ2-7; 8 bases align to TRBD1. CDR3 length equals 15 residues. The germline gives CDR1 SGHVS, CDR2 FNYEAQ. Trimming removed 1 base from V and 5 bases from J; junction bases left unmatched: 7. CDR3 in amino acids: CASSLGTGKSHEQYF. The DNA of the CDR3 is TGTGCCAGCAGCTTAGGGACAGGGAAGTCCCACGAGCAGTACTTC.

The chain is built from TRBV27 and TRBJ2-2; TRBD1 matches at 7 bases. Germline values: CDR1 MNHEY, CDR2 SMNVEV (reference sequence). J gave up 10 bases and V 5 bases, and 10 bases lay outside the gene matches. The CDR3 has 14 residues. The CDR3 region is CASSPGTARKELFF. The CDR3 region has the DNA TGTGCCAGCAGTCCCGGGACAGCTAGGAAGGAGCTGTTTTTT.

The genes are TRBV6-1 and TRBJ2-1; 11 bases fit TRBD2. CDR3 length: 14 residues. Germline CDR1 and CDR2: MNHNS and SASEGT. The V segment lost 11 bases and the J segment 4 bases; nucleotides outside the gene matches: 7. CDR3 in amino acids: CAVKTSGSYNEQFF. DNA of the CDR3: TGTGCCGTCAAAACTAGCGGGAGTTACAATGAGCAGTTCTTC.

This clonotype was seen ten or more times. The chain has TRBV29-1 and TRBJ2-6; a weak D match, TRBD2 (6 bases). The ends were cut back, 5 bases at V and 0 bases at J, with 14 bases in the middle. This CDR3 has 16 residues. Germline values: CDR1 SQVTM, CDR2 ANQGSEA. The CDR3 spells CSVSGTQSSGANVLTF. The CDR3 DNA is TGCAGCGTTTCCGGGACTCAGAGCTCTGGGGCCAACGTCCTGACTTTC.

The sample holds a few counts of this clonotype. This chain joins TRBV7-9 and TRBJ2-7; 9 nucleotides line up with TRBD1. The CDR3 runs to 14 residues. Losses at the gene ends were 9 bases for V and 5 bases for J; bases not matched to a gene: 11. Germline V CDR1 and CDR2: SEHNR, FQNEAQ (reference sequence). Here the CDR3 DNA reads TGTGCCAGTCGTGAGGGACAGGGAATTGACGAGCAGTACTTC. Encoded protein: CASREGQGIDEQYF.

V and J are TRBV3-1 and TRBJ2-7; either TRBD1 or TRBD2 may supply D (5 bases each). Trimming removed 10 bases at V and 0 bases at J, with 13 bases between. This CDR3 region has 13 residues. In germline, CDR1 is LGHDT, CDR2 YNNKEL (reference sequence). The CDR3 is CATTGTNSYEQYF. CDR3 nucleotide sequence: TGTGCCACCACCGGGACGAACTCCTACGAGCAGTACTTC.

This clonotype was found a few times. The rearrangement uses TRBV7-9 and TRBJ1-4; 7 bases fit TRBD1. Germline V gene sequence: CDR1 SEHNR, CDR2 FQNEAQ (reference sequence). V dropped 4 bases and J dropped 8; count of bases not matched to a gene: 7. The length of the CDR3 is 14 residues. CDR3 sequence reads: CASSYDREREKLFF. Here the CDR3 DNA reads TGTGCCAGCAGCTATGACAGGGAACGGGAAAAACTGTTTTTT.

This clonotype was observed at least ten times. This chain connects TRBV7-2 to TRBJ1-3; TRBD1 matches at 7 bases. CDR3 length equals 17 residues. With 1 base clipped from V and 0 bases from J, the junction kept 6 bases outside the gene matches. CDR1 is SGHTA, CDR2 FQGNSA, per germline. CDR3 amino acids: CASSLVPGGSSGNTIYF. Here the CDR3 DNA reads TGTGCCAGCAGCTTAGTACCAGGGGGAAGCTCTGGAAACACCATATATTTT.

This clonotype was counted only a few times. The chain has TRBV20-1 and TRBJ2-3, with 7 nucleotides matching TRBD2. Germline CDR1 is DFQATT and CDR2 is SNEGSKA (reference sequence). The CDR3 loop spans 15 amino acids. The V segment lost 4 bases and the J segment 1 base; nucleotides outside the gene matches: 8. The chain's CDR3 is CSATEIRGGTDTQYF. Here the CDR3 DNA reads TGCAGTGCTACGGAGATTCGGGGGGGCACAGATACGCAGTATTTT.

The rearrangement uses TRBV7-6 and TRBJ2-1, with 7 bases aligning to TRBD1. CDR1 is SGHVS, CDR2 FNYEAQ, per germline. The CDR3 is 16 amino acids. V lost 5 bases, J lost 9 bases, and 16 bases stayed unmatched. This chain's CDR3 is CASSLYRDSREIEQFF. The DNA for the CDR3 is TGTGCCAGCAGCCTTTACCGGGACAGCCGTGAAATTGAGCAGTTCTTC.

The table lists this clonotype with many counts. The V and J genes are TRBV20-1 and TRBJ1-1; 9 bases map to TRBD1. Germline CDR1 is DFQATT and CDR2 is SNEGSKA (reference sequence). Trimming removed 5 bases from V and 4 bases from J; junction bases left unmatched: 5. CDR3 length equals 13 residues. The CDR3: CSAWGQGGTEAFF. DNA of the CDR3: TGCAGTGCTTGGGGACAGGGTGGCACTGAAGCTTTCTTT.

The rearrangement uses TRBV27 and TRBJ1-6; 7 bases agree with TRBD1. Per germline, CDR1 MNHEY and CDR2 SMNVEV (reference sequence). The CDR3 runs 18 residues. Trimming cost V 0 bases and J 0 bases; bases outside gene matches: 5. The CDR3 bases are TGTGCCAGCAGTTTATCGACCAGGGGGAACTCCTATAATTCACCCCTCCACTTT. Its translation: CASSLSTRGNSYNSPLHF.

The chain joins TRBV20-1 to TRBJ2-1, with TRBD2 matching over 15 bases. Losses at the gene ends were 6 bases for V and 0 bases for J; bases not matched to a gene: 9. This CDR3 is built from 18 residues. Per the germline V gene, CDR1 is DFQATT and CDR2 is SNEGSKA (reference sequence). CDR3 protein: CSAEPGTSGGSSYNEQFF. The CDR3 nucleotides are TGCAGTGCCGAGCCTGGGACTAGCGGGGGGAGCTCCTACAATGAGCAGTTCTTC.

A few counts support this clonotype. This chain joins TRBV29-1 and TRBJ2-3; 10 nucleotides align to TRBD2. The V gene's germline CDR1 is SQVTM and CDR2 ANQGSEA. Trimming took 8 bases from V and 1 from J; bases not matched to a gene: 15. This CDR3 region has 17 residues. The CDR3 loop is CSTTAGTSAGGTDTQYF. Here the CDR3 DNA reads TGCAGCACAACCGCCGGGACTAGCGCAGGAGGCACAGATACGCAGTATTTT.